This T cell receptor beta chain appears in the sequencing data of a study of regulatory T cells in long-lasting Graves disease. Arm-PCR of CDR3 regions and iRepertoire HTBI primers were the basis on which TCR beta libraries were built. MiXCR was run by TCRdb on the multiplex PCR reads, yielding one entry per CDR3 protein. The table includes around 320,000 distinct CDR3 sequences, roughly a sixth detected once. The time point is: newly diagnosed GD, antithyroid drugs for less than 3 months. The authors made the TCR library using RNA they extracted from PBMCs. A few counts support this clonotype. The length of the CDR3 is 15 residues. V was cut by 3 bases and J by 0 bases, with 9 bases left in between. The same sample was also studied in work on T cells in Graves' hyperthyroidism and ophthalmopathy. This second study notes: Separation of ophthalmopathy from stable hyperthyroidism was achieved by a 13 V-J model.

The TCR sequence derives from a man between 35 and 55 years old with Graves disease. This chain joins TRBV12-3 or TRBV12-4 and TRBJ1-5, with a possible D match to TRBD1 (6 bases). The input for sequencing was peripheral blood mononuclear cells (PBMCs), taken at new diagnosis, from a patient treated with antithyroid drugs. CDR3 amino acids: CASSFRGLSNQPQHF. The DNA for the CDR3 is TGTGCCAGCAGTTTCAGGGGACTTAGCAATCAGCCCCAGCATTTT.